These 23 T cell receptor beta chains were sequenced from one sample in a study of identical twins (dated by TCRdb to 2016 to 2017). The library was made by 5' RACE. The listed sequencing device is Illumina HiSeq 2000. The public sequencing data were trimmed at Q25 with fastp and processed into clonotypes with MiXCR by TCRdb, which kept only in-frame beta chains. Under each unique CDR3 protein, matching rows form one entry showing the most common genes and DNA. The table for this sample lists hundreds of thousands of distinct CDR3 sequences; more than 6.5% of them were counted only once. In total, the top ten clones hold around 0.95% of the sample. The same data also went into a second study, on yellow fever vaccine responses in identical twins.

Sequences were obtained from PBMCs. The receptors were sampled from a woman younger than 35 in good health.

The rearrangement joins TRBV7-8 to TRBJ2-2; D not resolved. This CDR3 contains 16 residues. Germline V gene sequence: CDR1 SGHVS, CDR2 FQNEAQ. V was shortened by 0 bases and J by 1 base, with 9 bases between the two germline ends. CDR3 DNA sequence: TGTGCCAGCAGCTTAGCGCAGGTTGTGAACACCGGGGAGCTGTTTTTT. It codes for CASSLAQVVNTGELFF.

The genes are TRBV28 and TRBJ2-1; D is possibly TRBD1 (6 bases). Between the trimmed V and J ends, which lost 5 bases and 6 bases, there was a span of 17 bases. Germline CDR1 is MDHEN and CDR2 is SYDVKM. CDR3 length: 15 residues. For the CDR3, the DNA is TGTGCCAGCAGTGGGGAGATGGCAGGGGCCAATGAGCAGTTCTTC. Its protein product is CASSGEMAGANEQFF.

This clonotype showed up just a few times. The chain combines TRBV5-1 with TRBJ2-1; tentative D call: TRBD2 (7 bases). From germline, CDR1 is SGHRS and CDR2 YFSETQ. V shed 7 bases and J shed 3 bases, with 14 bases lying between them. The CDR3 length is 14 residues. This CDR3 reads CASGEGGVYNEQFF. The DNA for the CDR3 is TGCGCCAGCGGGGAGGGGGGAGTCTACAATGAGCAGTTCTTC.

This chain connects TRBV21-1 to TRBJ2-1; the DNA was not compared with TRBD2, the D call given in the table. TRBV21-1 is a listed pseudogene. This CDR3 has 18 amino acids. CDR3 nucleotides: TGTGCCAGCAGCAAAGCGCCGGGTAGCGGTCTACCCTACAATGAGCAGTTCTTC. It specifies CASSKAPGSGLPYNEQFF.

The sample holds many counts of this clonotype. V and J are TRBV5-1 and TRBJ2-3; D uncertain. The CDR3 totals 14 residues. Trimming took off 2 bases at V and 0 bases at J, with 7 bases between the two ends. Germline assignment: CDR1 SGHRS and CDR2 YFSETQ. The CDR3 DNA reads TGCGCCAGCAGCTTTGGGGTGAGCACAGATACGCAGTATTTT. Amino acid sequence: CASSFGVSTDTQYF.

This clonotype has only a few counts. V gene TRBV7-6 combines with J gene TRBJ2-7; D unresolved. The germline CDR1 and CDR2 sequences are SGHVS and FNYEAQ. The V gene lost 4 bases and the J gene lost 2 bases, with 15 bases spanning the gap. There are 15 residues in the CDR3. The CDR3 loop is CASSSGMEVTYEQYF. CDR3 DNA: TGTGCCAGCAGCTCAGGTATGGAAGTTACCTACGAGCAGTACTTC.

In nucleotides, the CDR3 is TGTGCCAGCAGCCCGGCTTCTGTGGGCACCGGGGAGCTGTTTTTT. Its protein is CASSPASVGTGELFF. The J gene is TRBJ2-2, the V gene TRBV12-3 or TRBV12-4; D gene ambiguous. V was shortened by 6 bases and J by 4 bases, with 15 bases between the two germline ends. This CDR3 spans 15 amino acids.

In its sample, this clonotype was seen many times. The chain employs TRBV20-1 and TRBJ2-3; 8 bases map to TRBD2. This CDR3 is built from 15 residues. The junction had 13 bases not matched to a gene; V was cut back by 6 bases and J by 5 bases. Germline V gives CDR1 DFQATT, CDR2 SNEGSKA (reference sequence). This CDR3 reads CSAPNLGGAKDTQYF. In DNA form, the CDR3 reads TGCAGTGCCCCCAATCTCGGGGGGGCTAAAGATACGCAGTATTTT.

In regard to this clonotype: At one boundary the junction diverges from the germline segment, which might be a read error. The CDR3 coding sequence is TGCTGTGCTAGAGATCCGGCTAGCGGGCCCTACAATGAGCAGTTCTTC. This codes for CCARDPASGPYNEQFF. The rearrangement uses TRBV20-1 and TRBJ2-1; TRBD2 matches at 8 bases. Germline V gene lookup returns CDR1 DFQATT and CDR2 SNEGSKA (reference sequence). The CDR3 runs 16 residues.

This clonotype has a count of ten or more. V is TRBV7-2 and J is TRBJ2-7, with a weak D call TRBD2 (7 bases). Germline V gene data show CDR1 as SGHTA and CDR2 as FQGNSA. CDR3 length: 14 amino acids. V lost 1 base to trimming and J lost 4 bases, with 11 bases between them. CDR3 DNA sequence: TGTGCCAGCAGCTTAGTAGGGGGGGATTACGAGCAGTACTTC. This gives the protein CASSLVGGDYEQYF.

The V and J genes are TRBV20-1 and TRBJ2-2; 9 nucleotides match TRBD2. There are 16 residues in the CDR3. The V segment lost 0 bases and the J segment 4 bases; nucleotides outside the gene matches: 6. Germline assignment: CDR1 DFQATT and CDR2 SNEGSKA (reference sequence). The CDR3 is CSARDQGGGGTGELFF. The CDR3, as DNA: TGCAGTGCTAGAGATCAGGGCGGGGGGGGCACCGGGGAGCTGTTTTTT.

This clonotype was observed many times. The CDR3 region is CASTDTDGAGRPYF. In DNA, the CDR3 is TGTGCCAGCACCGACACTGACGGGGCAGGGAGGCCGTACTTC. The chain recombines TRBV6-2 or TRBV6-3 with TRBJ2-7; perhaps TRBD2 as D (6 bases). CDR1 and CDR2 (germline): MNHEY, SVGEGT. The CDR3 length is 14 residues. V was clipped by 7 bases and J by 12 bases, with 25 bases between them.

The chain has TRBV14 and TRBJ2-7; D gene unclear. The germline V gene has CDR1 SGHDN and CDR2 FVKESK. V gave up 4 bases and J gave up 6 bases, with 13 bases separating them. The CDR3 is made up of 13 amino acids. The CDR3 protein is CASSPIPGAEQYF. CDR3 nucleotides: TGTGCCAGCAGCCCCATCCCAGGCGCCGAGCAGTACTTC.

The chain uses TRBV7-2 and TRBJ2-2; a weak D match, TRBD2 (6 bases). CDR1 and CDR2 (germline): SGHTA, FQGNSA. This CDR3 comprises 16 residues. V lost 1 base to trimming and J lost 13 bases, with 22 bases between them. This CDR3 reads CASSLGPYPTGERLFF. As DNA, the CDR3 is TGTGCCAGCAGCTTAGGGCCTTACCCGACGGGGGAGAGGCTGTTTTTT.

This clonotype was detected a few times. This rearrangement joins TRBV20-1 to TRBJ2-2; D perhaps matches TRBD2 (5 bases). Trimming removed 1 base from V and 4 bases from J, with 7 bases in between. CDR3 length equals 13 residues. Germline lookup yields CDR1 DFQATT and CDR2 SNEGSKA (reference sequence). CDR3 in DNA: TGCAGTGCTAGAGCAACTAGCACCGGGGAGCTGTTTTTT. Protein: CSARATSTGELFF.

There are a few counts of this clonotype. The chain recombines TRBV12-5 with TRBJ1-2; TRBD1 matches 7 bases. Germline CDR1 reads LGHNT; CDR2 reads FRNRAP. The CDR3 has 12 residues. Trimming removed 2 bases from V and 7 bases from J; junction bases left unmatched: 1. CDR3 loop: CASGLTGVGYTF. Written as DNA, the CDR3 is TGTGCTAGTGGTTTGACAGGGGTTGGCTACACCTTC.

Many counts were recorded for this clonotype. This chain connects TRBV29-1 to TRBJ2-5; D gene unclear. Per the germline V gene, CDR1 is SQVTM and CDR2 is ANQGSEA. V was shortened by 6 bases and J by 4 bases, with 9 bases between the two germline ends. This CDR3 spans 11 amino acids. The CDR3 coding sequence is TGCAGCGTGACCATCGGAGAGACCCAGTACTTC. Protein product: CSVTIGETQYF.

There are many counts of this clonotype. The J gene is TRBJ2-7, the V gene TRBV27; no firm D call. The V end was cut by 3 bases, the J end by 3 bases, with 9 bases between. The CDR3 sequence is 13 residues long. Germline-derived CDR1 and CDR2 are MNHEY and SMNVEV (reference sequence). The CDR3 sequence is CASSFGPSYEQYF. Here the CDR3 DNA reads TGTGCCAGCAGTTTCGGCCCCAGCTACGAGCAGTACTTC.

This clonotype came up a few times. V and J are TRBV6-4 and TRBJ2-2; no definite D call. The V gene's germline CDR1 is MRHNA and CDR2 SNTAGT. The CDR3 has 10 residues. The V gene lost 7 bases and the J gene lost 3 bases, with 0 bases spanning the gap. The DNA for the CDR3 is TGTGCCAGCAACACCGGGGAGCTGTTTTTT. Protein sequence: CASNTGELFF.

This clonotype was picked up many times. The chain joins TRBV29-1 to TRBJ2-7; 10 positions match TRBD1. The CDR3 is 15 amino acids. With 5 bases clipped from V and 2 bases from J, the junction kept 9 bases outside the gene matches. Germline CDR1 reads SQVTM; CDR2 reads ANQGSEA. In DNA form, the CDR3 reads TGCAGCGTTCTTGGTGACAGGGGGCAGACCTACGAGCAGTACTTC. It encodes CSVLGDRGQTYEQYF.

This clonotype was observed many times. This chain joins TRBV6-1 and TRBJ2-3; D not certain. Germline loops: CDR1 MNHNS, CDR2 SASEGT. V was cut by 4 bases and J by 5 bases, with 10 bases left in between. The CDR3 covers 13 residues. The CDR3 here is CASSGPILDTQYF. CDR3 in DNA: TGTGCCAGCAGTGGACCCATCTTAGATACGCAGTATTTT.

This clonotype was observed a few times. The chain couples TRBV20-1 to TRBJ1-5; D possibly corresponds to TRBD1 (6 bases). The germline V and J ends were trimmed by 6 bases and 1 base, with 19 bases remaining between them. CDR1 and CDR2 (germline): DFQATT, SNEGSKA (reference sequence). The length of the CDR3 is 16 residues. The CDR3 loop reads CSAPRRWGLSNQPQHF. CDR3 sequence (DNA): TGCAGTGCCCCACGCAGGTGGGGGCTGAGCAATCAGCCCCAGCATTTT.

The gene calls are TRBV10-3 and TRBJ2-5; D call uncertain. This CDR3 comprises 14 residues. Per germline, CDR1 ENHRY and CDR2 SYGVKD. Trimming shortened V by 4 bases and J by 0 bases, and 9 bases separated the two germline ends. CDR3 in amino acids: CAISGLENQETQYF. The DNA of the CDR3 is TGTGCCATCAGTGGGTTGGAGAACCAAGAGACCCAGTACTTC.